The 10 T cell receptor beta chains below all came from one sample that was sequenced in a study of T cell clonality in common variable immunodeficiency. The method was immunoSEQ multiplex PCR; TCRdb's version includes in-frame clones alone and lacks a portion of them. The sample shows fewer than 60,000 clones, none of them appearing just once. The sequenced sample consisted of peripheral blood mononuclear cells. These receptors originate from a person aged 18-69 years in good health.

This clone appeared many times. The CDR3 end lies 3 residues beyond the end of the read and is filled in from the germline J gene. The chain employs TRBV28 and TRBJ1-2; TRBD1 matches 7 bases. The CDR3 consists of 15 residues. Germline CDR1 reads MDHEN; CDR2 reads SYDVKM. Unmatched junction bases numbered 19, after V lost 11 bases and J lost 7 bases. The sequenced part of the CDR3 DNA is TGTGCCTCTCACCCTGTGGACAGGCCCAACGGTGGC. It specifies CASHPVDRPNGG. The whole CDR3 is CASHPVDRPNGGYTF.

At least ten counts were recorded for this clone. The CDR3 spells CASSLGGTSASDTQYF. Incomplete CDR3 DNA: TGTGCCAGCAGCTTGGGTGGGACTAGCGCCTCAGATACG. The gene calls are TRBV5-4 and TRBJ2-3; 10 nucleotides align to TRBD2. The observed sequence ends 3 residues before the CDR3 terminus, with the missing tail filled in from the germline J gene. V lost 0 bases and J lost 4; bases outside the gene matches: 5. The CDR3 contains 16 residues. CDR1 and CDR2 (germline): SGHNT, YYREEE (reference sequence).

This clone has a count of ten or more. The CDR3 loop is CASSSHRTSGRGTDTQYF. The sequenced part of the CDR3 DNA is TGTGCCAGCAGCTCCCACCGGACTAGCGGGAGGGGGACAGATACG. The chain is built from TRBV7-3 and TRBJ2-3; 15 bases match TRBD2. The read is 3 residues too short to cover the CDR3 end, so that end is filled in from the germline J gene. Per germline, CDR1 SGHTA and CDR2 FQGTGA. The V and J ends lost 4 bases and 3 bases, in that order; junction bases with no gene match: 8. This CDR3 comprises 18 residues. Full variable domain (remainder filled in from reference TRBV7-3 and TRBJ2-3): GAGVSQTPSNKVTEKGKYVELRCDPISGHTALYWYRQSLGQGPEFLIYFQGTGAADDSGLPNDRFFAVRPEGSVSTLKIQRTERGDSAVYLCASSSHRTSGRGTDTQYFGPGTRLTVL.

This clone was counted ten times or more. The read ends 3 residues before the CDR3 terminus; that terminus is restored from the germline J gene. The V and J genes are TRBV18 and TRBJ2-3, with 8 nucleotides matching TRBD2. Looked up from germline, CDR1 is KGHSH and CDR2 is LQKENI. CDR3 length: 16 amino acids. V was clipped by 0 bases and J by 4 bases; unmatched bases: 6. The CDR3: CASSPPGLEGADTQYF. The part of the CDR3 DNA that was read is TGTGCCAGCTCACCACCGGGACTAGAGGGCGCAGATACG.

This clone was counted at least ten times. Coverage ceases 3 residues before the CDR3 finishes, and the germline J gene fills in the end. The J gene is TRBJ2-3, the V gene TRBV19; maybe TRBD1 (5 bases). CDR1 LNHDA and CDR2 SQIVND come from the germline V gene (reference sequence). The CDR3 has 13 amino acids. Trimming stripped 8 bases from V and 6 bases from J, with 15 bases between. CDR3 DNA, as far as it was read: TGTGCCAGTTCGACGGGCAGGGCGGATACG. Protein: CASSTGRADT. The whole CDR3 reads CASSTGRADTQYF.

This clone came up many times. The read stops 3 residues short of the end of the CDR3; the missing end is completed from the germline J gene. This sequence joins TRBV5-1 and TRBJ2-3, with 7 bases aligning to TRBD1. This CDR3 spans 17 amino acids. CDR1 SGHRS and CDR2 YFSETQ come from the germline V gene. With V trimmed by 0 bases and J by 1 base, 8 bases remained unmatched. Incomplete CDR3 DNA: TGCGCCAGCAGCTTGGGACCTACAGGGGCGGGCACAGATACG. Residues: CASSLGPTGAGTDT. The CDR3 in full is CASSLGPTGAGTDTQYF.

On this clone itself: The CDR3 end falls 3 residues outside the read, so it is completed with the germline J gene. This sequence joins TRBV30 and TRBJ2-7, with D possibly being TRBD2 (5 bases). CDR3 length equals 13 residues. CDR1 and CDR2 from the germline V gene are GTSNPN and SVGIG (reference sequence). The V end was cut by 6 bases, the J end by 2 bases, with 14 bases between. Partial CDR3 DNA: TGTGCCTGCCTTGGCCCTAGCACCTACGAG. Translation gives CACLGPSTYE. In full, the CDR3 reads CACLGPSTYEQYF. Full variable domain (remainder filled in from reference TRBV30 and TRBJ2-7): SQTIHQWPATLVQPVGSPLSLECTVEGTSNPNLYWYRQAAGRGLQLLFYSVGIGQISSEVPQNLSASRPQDRQFILSSKKLLLSDSGFYLCACLGPSTYEQYFGPGTRLTVT.

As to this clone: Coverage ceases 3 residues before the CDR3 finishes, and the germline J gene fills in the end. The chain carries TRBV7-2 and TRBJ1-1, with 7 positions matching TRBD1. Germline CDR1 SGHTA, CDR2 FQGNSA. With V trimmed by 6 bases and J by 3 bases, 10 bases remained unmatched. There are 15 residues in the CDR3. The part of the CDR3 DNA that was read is TGTGCCAGCAGACCTTGGAGGGGGCGATACACTGAA. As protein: CASRPWRGRYTE. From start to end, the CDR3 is CASRPWRGRYTEAFF.

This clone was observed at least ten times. The sequenced CDR3 bases are TGCAGTGCTACTTGGGCAAAGCTCTCCTACGAG. It is translated as CSATWAKLSYE. The entire CDR3 sequence reads CSATWAKLSYEQYF. V is TRBV20-1 and J is TRBJ2-7, with no clear D. Read data end 3 residues before the CDR3 end; the end is taken from the germline J gene. The V end was cut by 4 bases, the J end by 0 bases, with 13 bases between. This CDR3 has 14 residues. Germline V gene sequence: CDR1 DFQATT, CDR2 SNEGSKA (reference sequence).

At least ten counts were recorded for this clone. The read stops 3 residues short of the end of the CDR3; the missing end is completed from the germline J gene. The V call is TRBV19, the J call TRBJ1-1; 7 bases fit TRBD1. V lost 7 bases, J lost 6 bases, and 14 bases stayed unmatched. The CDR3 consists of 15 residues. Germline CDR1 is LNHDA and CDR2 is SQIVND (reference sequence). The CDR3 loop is CASIRGSGRGAEAFF. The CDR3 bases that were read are TGTGCCAGTATCCGAGGCTCTGGCAGGGGGGCTGAA.